This T cell receptor (beta chain) was identified in a study of cytomegalovirus exposure and HLA in healthy donors. Study-wide results and caveats: It was reportedly the case that the classifier diagnosed cytomegalovirus status with high specificity and sensitivity.

The germline V gene has CDR1 SNHLY and CDR2 FYNNEI. This CDR3 has 14 amino acids. Trimming took 4 bases from V and 1 from J, leaving 7 bases between them. Some clones are missing from TCRdb's copy, which holds only in-frame ones; the method was immunoSEQ multiplex PCR. The top ten hold 1% to 1.5% of the sample, which has some 180,000 clones, roughly 77% seen once. On this clone: Its antigen is not known.

The receptor comes from a woman in her thirties in good health and CMV-seronegative. The sequenced sample was PBMCs. The chain links TRBV2 to TRBJ2-2; D unclear. CDR3 residues: CASSVSGNTGELFF. The CDR3 DNA reads as TGTGCCAGCAGTGTCTCGGGGAACACCGGGGAGCTGTTTTTT.